Below, 29 T cell receptor beta chains from the same sample are listed, as sequenced in a study of ipilimumab plus nivolumab after autologous stem cell transplantation. The method was immunoSEQ multiplex PCR; TCRdb's version includes in-frame clones alone and lacks a portion of them. The table lists around 9,300 clones, 55% to 75% of them singletons. Sequences were derived from PBMCs, sampled in a trial of ipilimumab plus nivolumab as post-transplant consolidation. The source of these receptors is a female donor with multiple myeloma.

This clone was picked up a small number of times. This chain links TRBV23-1 with TRBJ1-5; TRBD1 matches at 9 bases. TRBV23-1 is identified as an open reading frame with a role that is uncertain. J was trimmed by 7 bases and V by 1 base; bases with no gene match: 8. This CDR3 contains 16 residues. In DNA form, the CDR3 reads TGCGCCAGCAGTCAATATCGGACAGGGGATGGGCAGCCCCAGCATTTT. It codes for CASSQYRTGDGQPQHF.

This clone has just a few counts. The chain combines TRBV5-1 with TRBJ2-7; no definite D call. This CDR3 spans 13 amino acids. V gave up 0 bases and J gave up 0 bases, with 4 bases separating them. Germline CDR1 SGHRS, CDR2 YFSETQ. This chain's CDR3 is CASSLVVSYEQYF. CDR3 sequence (DNA): TGCGCCAGCAGCTTGGTCGTCTCCTACGAGCAGTACTTC.

V usage is TRBV27 and J usage is TRBJ1-2; a possible D gene is TRBD1 (6 bases). The CDR3 runs 12 residues. Germline CDR1 MNHEY, CDR2 SMNVEV (reference sequence). Deletions cut 3 bases from V and 7 bases from J, with 9 bases between. CDR3 region: CASSLGGAGYTF. The CDR3 bases are TGTGCCAGCAGTTTGGGGGGGGCTGGCTACACCTTC.

Remarks on this clone: Its ends do not fully match the called genes, so a read error is possible. The sample carries other DNA sequences with the same CDR3. This rearrangement joins TRBV30 to TRBJ1-5; D is unclear. Germline CDR1 is GTSNPN and CDR2 is SVGIG (reference sequence). The CDR3 is 13 residues long. CDR3 loop: CAWSVRANQPQHF. CDR3 nucleotide sequence: TGTGCCTGGAGTGTAAGGGCTAATCAGCCCCAGCACTTT.

CDR3 bases: TGTGCCAGCTCACCGCCCGACAGGGAGGAAGGCAATCAGCCCCAGCATTTT. It encodes CASSPPDREEGNQPQHF. This chain links TRBV18 with TRBJ1-5, with 7 bases that match TRBD1. With V trimmed by 3 bases and J by 2 bases, 10 bases remained unmatched. This CDR3 has 17 amino acids. CDR1 KGHSH and CDR2 LQKENI come from the germline V gene.

This rearrangement joins TRBV28 to TRBJ1-1; 8 nucleotides match TRBD1. J lost 2 bases, V lost 2 bases, and 7 bases had no gene match. Germline values: CDR1 MDHEN, CDR2 SYDVKM. The CDR3 covers 16 residues. Here the CDR3 DNA reads TGTGCCAGCAGTTTAAGCAGGGGGCCCGGCAACACTGAAGCTTTCTTT. Amino acid sequence: CASSLSRGPGNTEAFF.

V and J are TRBV27 and TRBJ2-3, with a weak D call TRBD2 (7 bases). Germline CDR1 MNHEY, CDR2 SMNVEV (reference sequence). The CDR3 runs 15 residues. Trimming took 4 bases from V and 4 from J, leaving 15 bases between them. The CDR3 loop is CASSSGRGGADTQYF. The CDR3 DNA follows: TGTGCCAGCAGTTCGGGCAGGGGAGGGGCAGATACGCAGTATTTT.

The J gene is TRBJ2-1, the V gene TRBV2; 9 nucleotides align to TRBD2. The CDR3 loop spans 16 amino acids. The germline CDR1 and CDR2 sequences are SNHLY and FYNNEI. The V gene end was trimmed by 6 bases and the J gene end by 7 bases; junction bases not matched to a gene: 13. Here the CDR3 reads CASRAGGSGSYNEQFF. In DNA, the CDR3 is TGTGCCAGCAGGGCTGGGGGTAGCGGGAGCTATAATGAGCAGTTCTTC.

This chain uses TRBV28 with TRBJ1-5; D unclear. This CDR3 has 12 residues. Germline assignment: CDR1 MDHEN and CDR2 SYDVKM. Deletions cut 8 bases from V and 6 bases from J, with 11 bases between. The CDR3 DNA is TGTGCCAGCGCCCAAACGAGTCAGCCCCAGCATTTT. This encodes CASAQTSQPQHF.

V gene TRBV2 combines with J gene TRBJ2-7, with 14 bases aligning to TRBD2. Unmatched junction bases numbered 15, after V lost 6 bases and J lost 2 bases. Germline V gene lookup returns CDR1 SNHLY and CDR2 FYNNEI. This CDR3 contains 19 residues. The CDR3 sequence: CASSLGTSGRSLPTYEQYF. As DNA, the CDR3 is TGTGCCAGCAGCCTAGGGACTAGCGGGAGAAGTCTACCTACCTACGAGCAGTACTTC.

This clone was seen more than once but under ten times. This rearrangement joins TRBV9 to TRBJ2-7; D ambiguous. Trimming shortened V by 0 bases and J by 2 bases, and 9 bases separated the two germline ends. Germline values: CDR1 SGDLS, CDR2 YYNGEE. The CDR3 covers 14 residues. The CDR3 sequence is CASSVEGIPYEQYF. DNA for the CDR3: TGTGCCAGCAGCGTAGAAGGGATTCCCTACGAGCAGTACTTC.

This clone showed up just a few times. The genes are TRBV6-4 and TRBJ1-2, with no clear D. The CDR3 is 11 residues long. V lost 3 bases to trimming and J lost 4 bases, with 3 bases between them. Germline CDR1 MRHNA, CDR2 SNTAGT. In nucleotides, the CDR3 is TGTGCCAGCAGTGATACCTATGGCTACACCTTC. It codes for CASSDTYGYTF.

This chain connects TRBV10-1 to TRBJ2-3, with D tentatively TRBD2 (5 bases). This CDR3 contains 13 residues. Trimming left V 2 bases short and J 6 bases short, with 9 bases between. Germline CDR1 reads WNHNN; CDR2 reads SYGVQD (reference sequence). The CDR3 protein is CASSEAGRDTQYF. DNA of the CDR3: TGCGCCAGCAGTGAGGCGGGCCGGGATACGCAGTATTTT.

J is TRBJ2-7 and V is TRBV2, with 12 positions matching TRBD2. CDR1 is SNHLY, CDR2 FYNNEI, per germline. V lost 5 bases, J lost 5 bases, and 7 bases stayed unmatched. The CDR3 is made up of 15 amino acids. CDR3 sequence: CASSPSSGRAHEQYF. The DNA of the CDR3 is TGTGCCAGCAGTCCCTCTAGCGGGAGGGCCCACGAGCAGTACTTC.

This chain links TRBV28 with TRBJ2-7; D uncertain. Germline V gene lookup returns CDR1 MDHEN and CDR2 SYDVKM. CDR3 length: 14 amino acids. V was trimmed by 3 bases and J by 0 bases, leaving 9 bases between them. The CDR3 reads CASSFQYPSYEQYF. The CDR3 DNA is TGTGCCAGCAGTTTCCAGTACCCCTCCTACGAGCAGTACTTC.

The chain links TRBV6-4 to TRBJ2-1; TRBD2 matches 8 bases. This CDR3 region has 16 residues. Germline CDR1 MRHNA, CDR2 SNTAGT. V gave up 0 bases and J gave up 3 bases; unmatched junction bases: 4. The CDR3, as DNA: TGTGCCAGCAGTGACTCTGCGGGAGGATACTACAATGAGCAGTTCTTC. Translating it yields CASSDSAGGYYNEQFF.

The CDR3, as DNA: TGTGCCAGCAGCATTCTTCCGGGCCCGGGGAGTGAAAAACTGTTTTTT. This codes for CASSILPGPGSEKLFF. The chain joins TRBV7-6 to TRBJ1-4; D remains unclear. The V and J ends lost 5 bases and 7 bases respectively, with 20 bases between them. The germline gives CDR1 SGHVS, CDR2 FNYEAQ. CDR3 length equals 16 residues. Supplemented by reference TRBV7-6 and TRBJ1-4, the full variable domain reads GAGVSQSPRYKVTKRGQDVALRCDPISGHVSLYWYRQALGQGPEFLTYFNYEAQQDKSGLPNDRFSAERPEGSISTLTIQRTEQRDSAMYRCASSILPGPGSEKLFFGSGTQLSVL.

CDR3 sequence (DNA): TGTGCCAGCAGCTCGCGAGGGGGGGGCGGGACCCAGTACTTC. It is translated as CASSSRGGGGTQYF. The gene calls are TRBV7-3 and TRBJ2-5; a possible D gene is TRBD2 (7 bases). CDR3 length equals 14 residues. The germline V gene encodes CDR1 SGHTA and CDR2 FQGTGA. V lost 4 bases and J lost 7, with 16 bases in between.

This clone was seen only a few times. This rearrangement joins TRBV10-1 to TRBJ2-7, with a possible D match to TRBD2 (6 bases). The ends were cut back, 0 bases at V and 0 bases at J, with 9 bases in the middle. This CDR3 is 15 amino acids long. In germline, CDR1 is WNHNN, CDR2 SYGVQD (reference sequence). The CDR3 DNA sequence: TGCGCCAGCAGTGAGTCCACGGGGGACTCCTACGAGCAGTACTTC. Protein sequence: CASSESTGDSYEQYF.

This chain links TRBV7-6 with TRBJ2-5; TRBD2 might be the D (6 bases). Germline-derived CDR1 and CDR2 are SGHVS and FNYEAQ. V gave up 11 bases and J gave up 2 bases, with 15 bases separating them. CDR3 length equals 13 residues. This chain's CDR3 is CASAGGNQETQYF. The CDR3 nucleotides are TGTGCCTCAGCTGGGGGGAATCAAGAGACCCAGTACTTC.

The chain recombines TRBV2 with TRBJ1-4; unclear D gene. The germline V gene has CDR1 SNHLY and CDR2 FYNNEI. Trimming took 8 bases from V and 7 from J, leaving 11 bases between them. CDR3 size: 12 residues. CDR3 residues: CASGIMGEKLFF. In DNA form, the CDR3 reads TGTGCCAGCGGAATAATGGGTGAAAAACTGTTTTTT.

CDR3 nucleotides: TGCGCCAGCAGCCTCGAGGGACACATCACAGATACGCAGTATTTT. Residues: CASSLEGHITDTQYF. This chain connects TRBV5-1 to TRBJ2-3; tentative D call: TRBD1 (6 bases). CDR1 is SGHRS, CDR2 YFSETQ, per germline. The CDR3 loop spans 15 amino acids. Trimming removed 4 bases at V and 2 bases at J, with 14 bases between. Full variable domain (missing parts from reference TRBV5-1 and TRBJ2-3): KAGVTQTPRYLIKTRGQQVTLSCSPISGHRSVSWYQQTPGQGLQFLFEYFSETQRNKGNFPGRFSGRQFSNSRSEMNVSTLELGDSALYLCASSLEGHITDTQYFGPGTRLTVL.

This clone was counted between two and nine times. This sequence joins TRBV7-2 and TRBJ1-6; the D is unclear. The CDR3 contains 14 residues. V was pared by 2 bases and J by 5 bases, with 7 bases between. The germline V gene has CDR1 SGHTA and CDR2 FQGNSA. CDR3 in amino acids: CASSLIDNNSPLHF. CDR3 DNA: TGTGCCAGCAGCTTAATAGATAATAATTCACCCCTCCACTTT.

V and J are TRBV6-5 and TRBJ2-7; 9 positions agree with TRBD1. This CDR3 region has 14 residues. The junction had 3 bases not matched to a gene; V was cut back by 2 bases and J by 4 bases. From germline, CDR1 is MNHEY and CDR2 SVGAGI. CDR3 in amino acids: CASSYGTGKYEQYF. For the CDR3, the DNA is TGTGCCAGCAGTTACGGGACAGGGAAGTACGAGCAGTACTTC.

This clone was recorded once. V is TRBV11-2 and J is TRBJ2-7; D gene unclear. Germline-derived CDR1 and CDR2 are SGHAT and FQNNGV. The ends were cut back, 0 bases at V and 2 bases at J, with 5 bases in the middle. CDR3 length: 13 residues. This chain's CDR3 is CASSLDPPYEQYF. The CDR3 coding sequence is TGTGCCAGCAGCTTAGATCCACCCTACGAGCAGTACTTC.

A remark on this clone: Other nucleotide sequences from this sample produce the same CDR3. The chain joins TRBV27 to TRBJ2-1; no clear D gene. Trimming pared 3 bases from V and 6 bases from J, leaving 6 bases between. Germline CDR1 reads MNHEY; CDR2 reads SMNVEV (reference sequence). The CDR3 is 12 residues long. The CDR3 nucleotides read TGTGCCAGCAGTTTGCCGGGCAATGAGCAGTTCTTC. It encodes CASSLPGNEQFF.

This clone was seen only a few times. CDR3 protein: CASRLLAGADTQYF. CDR3 sequence (DNA): TGTGCCAGCAGACTACTAGCGGGAGCTGATACGCAGTATTTT. The gene calls are TRBV2 and TRBJ2-3, with 11 bases aligning to TRBD2. Germline V lookup: CDR1 SNHLY, CDR2 FYNNEI. The CDR3 totals 14 residues. Unmatched junction bases numbered 5, after V lost 6 bases and J lost 6 bases.

This sequence joins TRBV30 and TRBJ1-1; D is perhaps TRBD1 (6 bases). Germline values: CDR1 GTSNPN, CDR2 SVGIG (reference sequence). Trimming shortened V by 3 bases and J by 4 bases, and 12 bases separated the two germline ends. The CDR3 is 13 amino acids. The CDR3 spells CAWRRGSGTEAFF. Here the CDR3 DNA reads TGTGCCTGGAGGAGGGGGTCCGGCACTGAAGCTTTCTTT.

The chain joins TRBV12-2 to TRBJ2-6; the DNA was not used to check the table's D call, TRBD2. TRBV12-2 represents a pseudogene. The CDR3 has 18 residues. CDR3 nucleotides: TGTGCAAGTCGCCTGCTTAGCTCCACACAAAGTCGGGCCAACGTCCTGACTTTC. Protein sequence: CASRLLSSTQSRANVLTF.